The 21 T cell receptor beta chains in this list originate from one sample, sequenced in a study of cytomegalovirus exposure and HLA in healthy donors. In the PCR, 60 Vbeta and 13 Jbeta primers were used. Assay used: immunoSEQ multiplex PCR; TCRdb lists only in-frame clones, some missing. The data contain approximately 170,000 clones, roughly 71% of them seen just once; the ten biggest clones take up about 7.9%. Sequencing was performed on PBMCs. These receptors were obtained from a male donor in good health and CMV-seropositive.

This sequence joins TRBV27 and TRBJ2-3, with D tentatively TRBD2 (5 bases). This CDR3 is 14 amino acids long. V lost 2 bases and J lost 4, with 10 bases in between. CDR1 is MNHEY, CDR2 SMNVEV, per germline (reference sequence). The CDR3 reads CASSLGPGADTQYF. The CDR3 DNA reads as TGTGCCAGCAGTTTAGGCCCCGGGGCAGATACGCAGTATTTT.

This clone was counted at least ten times. This chain joins TRBV6-4 and TRBJ2-3; TRBD2 aligns across 11 bases. Germline CDR1 is MRHNA and CDR2 is SNTAGT. This CDR3 spans 15 amino acids. V shed 4 bases and J 2 bases; nucleotides not matched to a gene: 2. Written as DNA, the CDR3 is TGTGCCAGCAGTGTAGCGGGGGGGCCCACAGATACGCAGTATTTT. Protein sequence: CASSVAGGPTDTQYF.

In this sample, this clone turned up a few times. The gene calls are TRBV15 and TRBJ1-2; possibly TRBD1 for D (5 bases). The V end lost 0 bases, the J end lost 4 bases, and 12 bases lay between the germline ends. CDR3 size: 15 residues. Germline CDR1 reads LNHNV; CDR2 reads YYDKDF (reference sequence). This CDR3 is CATSRDLAGPYGYTF. The CDR3, as DNA: TGTGCCACCAGCAGAGACCTGGCGGGACCCTATGGCTACACCTTC.

This clone was seen a handful of times. The chain joins TRBV5-1 to TRBJ1-4; D is perhaps TRBD1 (5 bases). The CDR3 loop spans 14 amino acids. Trimming removed 0 bases from V and 4 bases from J, with 7 bases in between. From germline, CDR1 is SGHRS and CDR2 YFSETQ. The CDR3, as DNA: TGCGCCAGCAGCTTGGGCAGGGTTAATGAAAAACTGTTTTTT. Its protein is CASSLGRVNEKLFF. Using reference TRBV5-1 and TRBJ1-4 for the parts outside the CDR3, the full variable domain is KAGVTQTPRYLIKTRGQQVTLSCSPISGHRSVSWYQQTPGQGLQFLFEYFSETQRNKGNFPGRFSGRQFSNSRSEMNVSTLELGDSALYLCASSLGRVNEKLFFGSGTQLSVL.

This clone has only a few counts. The chain employs TRBV9 and TRBJ2-6; 10 nucleotides line up with TRBD2. V lost 2 bases and J lost 0; bases outside the gene matches: 5. This CDR3 contains 18 residues. Per germline, CDR1 SGDLS and CDR2 YYNGEE. The CDR3, as DNA: TGTGCCAGCAGCGTGGCAGCGGGGGGGTCCTCTGGGGCCAACGTCCTGACTTTC. It translates to CASSVAAGGSSGANVLTF.

J is TRBJ1-5 and V is TRBV19; D not certain. V was shortened by 2 bases and J by 8 bases, with 19 bases between the two germline ends. The germline V gene encodes CDR1 LNHDA and CDR2 SQIVND (reference sequence). The CDR3 loop spans 16 amino acids. CDR3 nucleotides: TGTGCCAGTAGTATAAGGTCGACCCGGGTTCGGGAGCCCCAGCATTTT. It specifies CASSIRSTRVREPQHF.

There are a few counts of this clone. The V call is TRBV11-2, the J call TRBJ2-2; D might be TRBD1 (7 bases). V dropped 4 bases and J dropped 4 bases, with 19 bases sitting between them. Per the germline V gene, CDR1 is SGHAT and CDR2 is FQNNGV. The CDR3 has 17 residues. For the CDR3, the DNA is TGTGCCAGCAGCTCGGAACCAGGGGGGTTTTCCACCGGGGAGCTGTTTTTT. Encoded protein: CASSSEPGGFSTGELFF.

The CDR3 DNA sequence: TGTGCCAGCAGCTCGTCAGGGGACAGGGACCCGAATGAGCAGTTCTTC. Encoded protein: CASSSSGDRDPNEQFF. V and J are TRBV13 and TRBJ2-1, with 9 bases identical to TRBD1. Germline lookup yields CDR1 PRHDT and CDR2 FYEKMQ (reference sequence). This CDR3 is built from 16 residues. The J segment lost 7 bases and the V segment lost 4 bases, leaving 11 bases of the junction unmatched.

This clone appeared a single time. The rearrangement uses TRBV7-2 and TRBJ2-5, with TRBD2 matching over 13 bases. CDR3 length: 16 amino acids. The germline CDR1 and CDR2 sequences are SGHTA and FQGNSA. V was pared by 5 bases and J by 4 bases, with 7 bases of the junction left unmatched. The CDR3 protein is CASSTRTSGGGETQYF. DNA of the CDR3: TGTGCCAGCAGCACAAGGACTAGCGGGGGTGGAGAGACCCAGTACTTC.

The J gene is TRBJ1-3, the V gene TRBV9; the D gene is possibly TRBD1 (6 bases). Germline V gene sequence: CDR1 SGDLS, CDR2 YYNGEE. This CDR3 is built from 18 residues. The V end was cut by 0 bases, the J end by 0 bases, with 16 bases between. In nucleotides, the CDR3 is TGTGCCAGCAGCGTAGCTATTGCAGGGGCGAGCTCTGGAAACACCATATATTTT. This encodes CASSVAIAGASSGNTIYF.

V usage is TRBV19 and J usage is TRBJ2-7; 12 positions match TRBD1. The CDR3 is 15 residues long. After removal of 5 bases from V and 2 bases from J, the junction contained 4 bases not matched to a gene. CDR1 is LNHDA, CDR2 SQIVND, per germline (reference sequence). As DNA, the CDR3 is TGTGCCAGTAGTGGCGGGACAGGGGGCGCCTACGAGCAGTACTTC. Encoded protein: CASSGGTGGAYEQYF. Filled out from reference TRBV19 and TRBJ2-7, the complete variable domain reads DGGITQSPKYLFRKEGQNVTLSCEQNLNHDAMYWYRQDPGQGLRLIYYSQIVNDFQKGDIAEGYSVSREKKESFPLTVTSAQKNPTAFYLCASSGGTGGAYEQYFGPGTRLTVT.

The chain employs TRBV19 and TRBJ2-2, with TRBD1 matching over 7 bases. V shed 6 bases and J 7 bases; nucleotides not matched to a gene: 5. Per the germline V gene, CDR1 is LNHDA and CDR2 is SQIVND (reference sequence). This CDR3 contains 13 residues. CDR3 sequence: CASRLQGNGELFF. CDR3 bases: TGTGCCAGTAGGCTACAGGGGAACGGGGAGCTGTTTTTT.

In its sample, this clone was seen a few times. The chain links TRBV6-5 to TRBJ1-6; tentatively, D is TRBD1 (5 bases). The CDR3 contains 15 residues. Germline-derived CDR1 and CDR2 are MNHEY and SVGAGI. Trimming left V 0 bases short and J 10 bases short, with 13 bases between. CDR3 nucleotides: TGTGCCAGCAGTTACTCGCAGGGTCTGGGGTCACCCCTCCACTTT. Translating gives CASSYSQGLGSPLHF.

The chain links TRBV9 to TRBJ2-7; 10 bases line up with TRBD2. In germline, CDR1 is SGDLS, CDR2 YYNGEE. V lost 2 bases, J lost 5 bases, and 7 bases stayed unmatched. This CDR3 spans 15 amino acids. The CDR3 here is CASSVSGGYVDEQYF. The CDR3 coding sequence is TGTGCCAGCAGCGTTAGCGGGGGGTACGTCGACGAGCAGTACTTC. Looking up the rest from reference TRBV9 and TRBJ2-7 gives the full variable domain: DSGVTQTPKHLITATGQRVTLRCSPRSGDLSVYWYQQSLDQGLQFLIQYYNGEERAKGNILERFSAQQFPDLHSELNLSSLELGDSALYFCASSVSGGYVDEQYFGPGTRLTVT.

The J gene is TRBJ2-1, the V gene TRBV9; the D gene is possibly TRBD1 (5 bases). Trimming took 4 bases from V and 1 from J, leaving 9 bases between them. The CDR3 has 14 amino acids. CDR1 and CDR2 from the germline V gene are SGDLS and YYNGEE. The CDR3 protein is CASSTQGSYNEQFF. The DNA for the CDR3 is TGTGCCAGCAGCACGCAGGGTTCCTACAATGAGCAGTTCTTC.

V and J are TRBV30 and TRBJ2-7; maybe TRBD1 (5 bases). The CDR3 consists of 14 residues. The germline V gene has CDR1 GTSNPN and CDR2 SVGIG (reference sequence). Trimming stripped 0 bases from V and 0 bases from J, with 9 bases between. CDR3 DNA: TGTGCCTGGAGTGTAGGGGTCAGCTCCTACGAGCAGTACTTC. Translated, it gives CAWSVGVSSYEQYF.

On this clone: The sample carries other DNA sequences with the same CDR3. The chain carries TRBV2 and TRBJ1-1; no definite D call. Trimming took off 0 bases at V and 5 bases at J, with 10 bases between the two ends. The CDR3 covers 14 residues. The germline gives CDR1 SNHLY, CDR2 FYNNEI. This CDR3 is CASSEAGGVTEAFF. The CDR3 region has the DNA TGTGCCAGCAGTGAAGCCGGCGGGGTGACTGAAGCTTTCTTT. The entire variable domain, with the rest obtained from reference TRBV2 and TRBJ1-1, is as follows: EPEVTQTPSHQVTQMGQEVILRCVPISNHLYFYWYRQILGQKVEFLVSFYNNEISEKSEIFDDQFSVERPDGSNFTLKIRSTKLEDSAMYFCASSEAGGVTEAFFGQGTRLTVV.

The CDR3 DNA sequence: TGTGCCAGCAGCATTTGGGCAGCATACACAGATACGCAGTATTTT. It encodes CASSIWAAYTDTQYF. The V and J genes are TRBV11-1 and TRBJ2-3, with no clear D. Germline V CDR1 and CDR2: SGHAT, FQDESV (reference sequence). The CDR3 covers 15 residues. The germline V and J ends were trimmed by 5 bases and 2 bases, with 14 bases remaining between them.

J is TRBJ2-5 and V is TRBV27; 14 bases fit TRBD2. After removal of 6 bases from V and 13 bases from J, the junction contained 10 bases not matched to a gene. Germline lookup yields CDR1 MNHEY and CDR2 SMNVEV (reference sequence). CDR3 length: 14 amino acids. Written as DNA, the CDR3 is TGTGCCAGCAGCCTCCGGACTAGCGGGGGGCCCGTGTACTTC. It is translated as CASSLRTSGGPVYF.

CDR3 loop: CASTRDRYNEQFF. The DNA of the CDR3 is TGTGCCAGCACGCGGGACCGCTACAATGAGCAGTTCTTC. The chain couples TRBV2 to TRBJ2-1, with D maybe TRBD2 (6 bases). Per germline, CDR1 SNHLY and CDR2 FYNNEI. Trimming left V 7 bases short and J 3 bases short, with 10 bases between. The CDR3 contains 13 residues. The variable domain in full, completed from reference TRBV2 and TRBJ2-1, reads EPEVTQTPSHQVTQMGQEVILRCVPISNHLYFYWYRQILGQKVEFLVSFYNNEISEKSEIFDDQFSVERPDGSNFTLKIRSTKLEDSAMYFCASTRDRYNEQFFGPGTRLTVL.

V and J are TRBV7-2 and TRBJ2-7, with D possibly TRBD2 on 5 matching bases. The germline gives CDR1 SGHTA, CDR2 FQGNSA. The V gene lost 3 bases and the J gene lost 0 bases, with 6 bases spanning the gap. This CDR3 is built from 13 residues. CDR3 region: CASSFGLSYEQYF. The CDR3 nucleotides read TGTGCCAGCAGCTTCGGACTCTCCTACGAGCAGTACTTC.